This T cell receptor beta chain was recovered during a study of cytomegalovirus exposure and HLA in healthy donors. A multiplex PCR was run with 60 Vbeta primers and 13 Jbeta primers. The data were produced by immunoSEQ multiplex PCR, yet TCRdb's version contains in-frame clones alone and is incomplete. The table records 100,000 to 150,000 clones, 80% of them present only once. This CDR3 comprises 15 residues. Germline lookup yields CDR1 SQVTM and CDR2 ANQGSEA. The ends were cut back, 2 bases at V and 5 bases at J, with 15 bases in the middle. The sequence was collected from a man aged 25-45 years in good health and CMV-seropositive. The sequenced material came from PBMCs. The chain recombines TRBV29-1 with TRBJ2-2, with D possibly being TRBD2 (5 bases). CDR3 sequence: CSVELSGIQTGELFF. The CDR3 DNA is TGCAGCGTTGAACTATCCGGGATCCAGACCGGGGAGCTGTTTTTT.